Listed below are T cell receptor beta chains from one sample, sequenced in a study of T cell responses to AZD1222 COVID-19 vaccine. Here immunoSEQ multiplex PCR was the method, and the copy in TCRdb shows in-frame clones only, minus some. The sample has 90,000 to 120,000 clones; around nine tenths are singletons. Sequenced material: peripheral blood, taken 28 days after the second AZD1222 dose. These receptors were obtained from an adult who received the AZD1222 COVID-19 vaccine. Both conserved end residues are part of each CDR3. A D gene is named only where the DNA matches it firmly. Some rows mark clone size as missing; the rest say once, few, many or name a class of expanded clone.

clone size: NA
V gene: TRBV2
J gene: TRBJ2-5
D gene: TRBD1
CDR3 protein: CASSRQGTLQETQYF
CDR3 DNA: TGTGCCAGCAGCAGACAGGGGACCCTCCAAGAGACCCAGTACTTC

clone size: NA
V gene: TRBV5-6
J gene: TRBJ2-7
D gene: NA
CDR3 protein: CASSSGGWRGYEQYF
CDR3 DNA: TGTGCCAGCAGCTCTGGGGGCTGGAGGGGCTACGAGCAGTACTTC

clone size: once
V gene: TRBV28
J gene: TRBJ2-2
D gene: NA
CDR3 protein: CASSFPSRDNTGELFF
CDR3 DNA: TGTGCCAGCAGTTTCCCCTCAAGGGATAACACCGGGGAGCTGTTTTTT

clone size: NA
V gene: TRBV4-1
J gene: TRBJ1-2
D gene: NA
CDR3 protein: CASSQGVGERNGYTF
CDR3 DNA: TGCGCCAGCAGCCAAGGTGTAGGGGAAAGGAATGGCTACACCTTC

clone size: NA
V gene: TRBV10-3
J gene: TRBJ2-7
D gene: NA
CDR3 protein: CAISEYGPSPYEQYF
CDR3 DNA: TGTGCCATCAGTGAGTACGGCCCGTCCCCCTACGAGCAGTACTTC

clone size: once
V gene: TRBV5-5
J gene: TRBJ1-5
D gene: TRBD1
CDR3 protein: CASSSGQGYQPQHF
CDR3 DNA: TGTGCCAGCAGCTCCGGACAGGGTTATCAGCCCCAGCATTTT

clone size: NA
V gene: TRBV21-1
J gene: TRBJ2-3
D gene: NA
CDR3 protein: CASSPPPREGPDTQYF
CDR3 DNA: TGTGCCAGCAGCCCCCCCCCGCGGGAGGGCCCAGATACGCAGTATTTT

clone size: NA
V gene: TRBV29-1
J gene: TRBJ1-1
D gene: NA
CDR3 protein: CSVPTVLNTEAFF
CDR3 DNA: TGCAGCGTCCCGACAGTCCTGAACACTGAAGCTTTCTTT

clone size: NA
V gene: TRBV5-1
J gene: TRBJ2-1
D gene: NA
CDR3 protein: CASSRGAAYNEQFF
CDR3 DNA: TGCGCCAGCAGCCGGGGGGCCGCCTACAATGAGCAGTTCTTC

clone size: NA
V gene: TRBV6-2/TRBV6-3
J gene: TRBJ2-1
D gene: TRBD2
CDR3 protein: CASSQGLAGVF
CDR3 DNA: TGTGCCAGCAGTCAAGGACTAGCGGGCGTCTTC

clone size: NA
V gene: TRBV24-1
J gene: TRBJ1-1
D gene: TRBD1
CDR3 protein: CATSDRDSNTEAFF
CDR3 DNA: TGTGCCACCAGTGACCGGGACAGCAACACTGAAGCTTTCTTT

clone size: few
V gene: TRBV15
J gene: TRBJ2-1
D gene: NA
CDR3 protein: CATSRGASSYNEQFF
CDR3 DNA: TGTGCCACCAGCAGAGGCGCTAGCTCCTACAATGAGCAGTTCTTC

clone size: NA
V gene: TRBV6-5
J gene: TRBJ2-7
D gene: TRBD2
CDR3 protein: CASSYWTSGNREQYF
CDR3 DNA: TGTGCCAGCAGTTACTGGACTAGCGGGAACCGCGAGCAGTACTTC

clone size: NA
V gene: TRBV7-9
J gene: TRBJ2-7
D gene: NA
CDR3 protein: CASSLVSEQYF
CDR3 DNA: TGTGCCAGCAGCTTAGTCTCCGAGCAGTACTTC

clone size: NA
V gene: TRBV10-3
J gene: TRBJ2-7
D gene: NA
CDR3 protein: CAALSSTYEQYF
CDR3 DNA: TGTGCGGCCCTGAGCAGTACCTACGAGCAGTACTTC

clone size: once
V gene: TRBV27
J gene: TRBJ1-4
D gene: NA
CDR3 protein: CASSRQVLNEKLFF
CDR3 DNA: TGTGCCAGCAGCCGACAGGTGCTTAATGAAAAACTGTTTTTT

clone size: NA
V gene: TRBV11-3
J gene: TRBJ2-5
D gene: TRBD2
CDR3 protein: CASSLAPAGGQETQYF
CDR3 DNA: TGTGCCAGCAGCTTAGCTCCAGCGGGAGGTCAGGAGACCCAGTACTTC

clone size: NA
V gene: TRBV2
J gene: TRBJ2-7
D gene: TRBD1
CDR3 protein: CASSEKLGQPSYEQYF
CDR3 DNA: TGTGCCAGCAGTGAGAAGTTGGGACAGCCTTCCTACGAGCAGTACTTC

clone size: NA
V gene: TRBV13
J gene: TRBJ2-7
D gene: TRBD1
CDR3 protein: CASNWDRGEQYF
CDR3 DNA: TGTGCCAGCAACTGGGACAGGGGCGAGCAGTACTTC

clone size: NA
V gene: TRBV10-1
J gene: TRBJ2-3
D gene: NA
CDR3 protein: CASSEPGPNSDTQYF
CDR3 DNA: TGCGCCAGCAGTGAGCCAGGTCCAAATTCAGATACGCAGTATTTT

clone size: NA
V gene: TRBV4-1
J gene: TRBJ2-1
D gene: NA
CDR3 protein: CASSQEGPPGYALEEQFF
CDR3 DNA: TGCGCCAGCAGCCAAGAGGGGCCCCCAGGGTACGCTTTGGAGGAGCAGTTCTTC

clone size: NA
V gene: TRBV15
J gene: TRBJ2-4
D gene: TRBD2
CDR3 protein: CATSREAGEANIQYF
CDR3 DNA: TGTGCCACCAGCAGAGAAGCGGGGGAGGCAAACATTCAGTACTTC

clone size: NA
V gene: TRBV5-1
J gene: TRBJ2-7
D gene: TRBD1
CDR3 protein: CASSPGQGGSYEQYF
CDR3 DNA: TGCGCCAGCAGCCCGGGACAGGGGGGCTCCTACGAGCAGTACTTC

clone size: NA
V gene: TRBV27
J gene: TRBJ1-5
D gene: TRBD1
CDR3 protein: CASSYGQGVWPQHF
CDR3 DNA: TGTGCCAGCAGTTATGGACAGGGGGTTTGGCCCCAGCATTTT

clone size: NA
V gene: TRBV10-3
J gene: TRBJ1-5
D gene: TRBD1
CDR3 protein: CAITSTGKGQPQHF
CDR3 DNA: TGTGCCATCACCTCGACAGGGAAGGGTCAGCCCCAGCATTTT

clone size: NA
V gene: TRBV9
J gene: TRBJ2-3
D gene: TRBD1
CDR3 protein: CASSVTGAVDTQYF
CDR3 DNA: TGTGCCAGCAGCGTGACAGGGGCGGTAGATACGCAGTATTTT

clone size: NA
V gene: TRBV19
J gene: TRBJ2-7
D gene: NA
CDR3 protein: CASRDRGDEQYF
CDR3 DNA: TGTGCCAGTAGGGACAGAGGGGACGAGCAGTACTTC

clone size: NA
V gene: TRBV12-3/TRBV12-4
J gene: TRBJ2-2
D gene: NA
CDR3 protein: CASSLREAGELFF
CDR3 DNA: TGTGCCAGCAGTTTAAGGGAGGCCGGGGAGCTGTTTTTT

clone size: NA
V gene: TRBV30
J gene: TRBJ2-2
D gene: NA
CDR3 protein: CAWREFTGELFF
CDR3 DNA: TGTGCCTGGAGAGAGTTCACCGGGGAGCTGTTTTTT

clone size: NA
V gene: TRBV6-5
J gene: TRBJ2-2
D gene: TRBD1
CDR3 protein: CASRPDRGPSGELFF
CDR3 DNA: TGTGCCAGCAGGCCGGACAGGGGGCCGTCCGGGGAGCTGTTTTTT

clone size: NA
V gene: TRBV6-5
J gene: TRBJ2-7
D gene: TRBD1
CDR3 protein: CASSRPGQGLYEQYF
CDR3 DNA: TGTGCCAGCAGCCGACCGGGACAGGGACTCTACGAGCAGTACTTC

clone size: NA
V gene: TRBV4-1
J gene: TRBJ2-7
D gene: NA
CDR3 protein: CASSQEYSWGEQYF
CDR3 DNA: TGCGCCAGCAGCCAAGAGTATTCTTGGGGCGAGCAGTACTTC

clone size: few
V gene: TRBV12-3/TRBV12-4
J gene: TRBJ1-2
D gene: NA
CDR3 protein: CASSFTGNYGYTF
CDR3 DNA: TGTGCCAGCAGTTTTACGGGGAACTATGGCTACACCTTC

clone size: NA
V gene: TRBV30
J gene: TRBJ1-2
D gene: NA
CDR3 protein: CAFLSQGPNYGYTF
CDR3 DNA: TGTGCCTTCCTGAGTCAGGGGCCGAACTATGGCTACACCTTC

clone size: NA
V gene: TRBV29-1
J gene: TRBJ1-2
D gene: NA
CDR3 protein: CSVEGPGHLNYGYTF
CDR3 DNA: TGCAGCGTTGAAGGCCCGGGACACCTCAACTATGGCTACACCTTC

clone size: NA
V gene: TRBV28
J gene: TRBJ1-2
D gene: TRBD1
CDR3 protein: CASSLLGQGTNGYTF
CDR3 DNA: TGTGCCAGCAGTTTATTGGGACAGGGAACGAATGGCTACACCTTC

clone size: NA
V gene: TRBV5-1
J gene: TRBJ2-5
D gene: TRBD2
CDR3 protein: CASSLIWTSGKETQYF
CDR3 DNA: TGCGCCAGCAGCTTGATATGGACTAGCGGGAAGGAGACCCAGTACTTC

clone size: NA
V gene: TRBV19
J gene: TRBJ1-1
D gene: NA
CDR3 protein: CASSSGITEAFF
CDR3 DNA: TGTGCCAGTAGTTCCGGGATTACTGAAGCTTTCTTT

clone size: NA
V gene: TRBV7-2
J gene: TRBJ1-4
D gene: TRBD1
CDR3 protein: CASSPSTGAGEKLFF
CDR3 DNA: TGTGCCAGCAGCCCTTCCACAGGGGCGGGTGAAAAACTGTTTTTT

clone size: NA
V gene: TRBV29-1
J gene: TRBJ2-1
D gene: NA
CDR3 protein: CSAPKDQRNEQFF
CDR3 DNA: TGCAGCGCCCCAAAGGACCAGCGGAATGAGCAGTTCTTC

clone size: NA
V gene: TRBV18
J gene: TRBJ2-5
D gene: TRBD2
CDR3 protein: CASSPPLAGIQETQYF
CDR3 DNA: TGTGCCAGCTCACCACCCCTAGCGGGGATCCAAGAGACCCAGTACTTC

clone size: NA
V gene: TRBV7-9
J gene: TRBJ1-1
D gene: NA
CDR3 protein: CASSGKGLAVNTEAFF
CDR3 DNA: TGTGCCAGCAGCGGAAAGGGACTCGCGGTGAACACTGAAGCTTTCTTT

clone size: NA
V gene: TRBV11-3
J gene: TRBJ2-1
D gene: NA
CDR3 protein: CASSFGGTSNEQFF
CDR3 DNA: TGTGCCAGCAGCTTCGGTGGGACTTCCAATGAGCAGTTCTTC

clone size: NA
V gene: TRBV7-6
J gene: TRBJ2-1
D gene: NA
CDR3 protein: CASSPENYNEQFF
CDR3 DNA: TGTGCCAGCAGCCCTGAAAACTACAATGAGCAGTTCTTC

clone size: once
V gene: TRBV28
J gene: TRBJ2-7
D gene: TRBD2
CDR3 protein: CASSSPGTSGDSYEQYF
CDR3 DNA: TGTGCCAGCAGTTCCCCTGGGACTAGCGGGGACTCCTACGAGCAGTACTTC

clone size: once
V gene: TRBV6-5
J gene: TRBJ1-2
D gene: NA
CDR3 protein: CASRTRAPPYGYTF
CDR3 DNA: TGTGCCAGCAGGACCCGGGCGCCTCCCTATGGCTACACCTTC

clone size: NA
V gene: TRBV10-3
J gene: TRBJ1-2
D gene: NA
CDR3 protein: CAISETVFANYGYTF
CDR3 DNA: TGTGCCATCAGTGAGACAGTGTTCGCTAACTATGGCTACACCTTC

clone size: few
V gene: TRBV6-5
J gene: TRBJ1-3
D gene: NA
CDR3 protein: CASSSRGRTNTIYF
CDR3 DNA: TGTGCCAGCAGCTCCAGGGGCCGAACAAACACCATATATTTT

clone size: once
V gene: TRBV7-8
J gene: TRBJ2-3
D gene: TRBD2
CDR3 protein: CASSLGGRLAGGTDTQYF
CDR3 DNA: TGTGCCAGCAGCTTAGGGGGCCGACTAGCGGGAGGCACAGATACGCAGTATTTT

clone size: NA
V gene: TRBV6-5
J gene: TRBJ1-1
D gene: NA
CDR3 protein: CATDNRVEAFF
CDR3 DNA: TGTGCCACCGATAACAGGGTTGAAGCTTTCTTT

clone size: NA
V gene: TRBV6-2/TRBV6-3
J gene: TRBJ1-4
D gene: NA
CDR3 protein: CASSYPGGLYEKLFF
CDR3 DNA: TGTGCCAGCAGTTACCCGGGGGGTCTGTATGAAAAACTGTTTTTT

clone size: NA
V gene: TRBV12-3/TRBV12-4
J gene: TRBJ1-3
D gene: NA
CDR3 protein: CASTLKPGDTIYF
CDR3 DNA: TGTGCCAGCACCCTTAAGCCCGGGGACACCATATATTTT

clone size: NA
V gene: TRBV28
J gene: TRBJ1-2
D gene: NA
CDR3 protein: CASRQGIQYGYTF
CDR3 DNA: TGTGCCAGCAGACAGGGTATTCAATATGGCTACACCTTC

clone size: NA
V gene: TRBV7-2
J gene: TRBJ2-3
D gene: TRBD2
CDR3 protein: CASSLGLAGQDTQYF
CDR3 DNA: TGTGCCAGCAGCTTAGGACTAGCGGGACAAGATACGCAGTATTTT